This T cell receptor beta chain was recorded in a study of blood T cell repertoires in COVID-19. Study in general: Some COVID-19 samples were acute and others convalescent; all came from the United States, Italy and Spain. T cells, B-cell-depleted T cells, or PBMCs provided the cDNA or gDNA that served as material.

TCRdb's table, derived via immunoSEQ multiplex PCR, lists solely in-frame clones and lacks some. The top ten hold around 4.8% of the sample, which has roughly 100,000 clones, 80% to 90% seen once. The CDR3 has 11 residues. The germline V gene has CDR1 SEHNR and CDR2 FQNEAQ (reference sequence). The V and J ends lost 8 bases and 5 bases respectively, with 9 bases between them. Remarks on this clone: Other DNA sequences from this sample encode an identical CDR3 as well.

The chain couples TRBV7-9 to TRBJ2-5; D gene uncertain. Sequenced input: peripheral blood. The sequence came from a man in his sixties with acute or convalescent COVID-19. The CDR3 coding sequence is TGTGCCAGCTCCCCCGGGGAGACCCAGTACTTC. This gives the protein CASSPGETQYF.